The rows below give T cell receptor beta chains drawn from one sample of a study of cytomegalovirus exposure and HLA in healthy donors. Some clones are missing from TCRdb's copy, which holds only in-frame ones; the method was immunoSEQ multiplex PCR. The table shows roughly 90,000 clones, with around 81% occurring only once. Sequenced material: PBMCs. These receptors originate from a man in his late teens or twenties in good health and CMV-seronegative. Each CDR3 is given with its conserved first and last residue. The order of the fields is CDR3 DNA, CDR3 protein, J gene, CDR3 length, V gene, D gene, clone size. The D gene is left open where the match is weak. Clone size is not always given. Where it is, it says once, few, many or a class for expanded clones.

cdr3_nt: TGTGCCAGCAGGACCCTACAGGGTTCTGGCTACACCTTC
cdr3_aa: CASRTLQGSGYTF
j_call: TRBJ1-2
cdr3_length: 13
v_call: TRBV7-9
d_call: -
clone_size: -

cdr3_nt: TGCGCCAGCAGCTTTTATATAGCGGGGGGGTACACTTCGAGCTCCTACGAGCAGTACTTC
cdr3_aa: CASSFYIAGGYTSSSYEQYF
j_call: TRBJ2-7
cdr3_length: 20
v_call: TRBV5-1
d_call: TRBD2
clone_size: -

cdr3_nt: TGTGCCAGCAGCTTGGGGTGGACACCTCAAGAGACCCAGTACTTC
cdr3_aa: CASSLGWTPQETQYF
j_call: TRBJ2-5
cdr3_length: 15
v_call: TRBV7-6
d_call: -
clone_size: once

cdr3_nt: TGTGCCAGCAGCCAAGAGGGGGGGCTTAACACCGGGGAGCTGTTTTTT
cdr3_aa: CASSQEGGLNTGELFF
j_call: TRBJ2-2
cdr3_length: 16
v_call: TRBV5-4
d_call: -
clone_size: -

cdr3_nt: TGTGCCAGCAGCCGCGACAGATCTGAGACCCAGTACTTC
cdr3_aa: CASSRDRSETQYF
j_call: TRBJ2-5
cdr3_length: 13
v_call: TRBV11-2
d_call: -
clone_size: -

cdr3_nt: TGTGCCAGCTCAGCGAACAGGGATCCTGAAGCTTTCTTT
cdr3_aa: CASSANRDPEAFF
j_call: TRBJ1-1
cdr3_length: 13
v_call: TRBV18
d_call: -
clone_size: -

cdr3_nt: TGTGCCAGTACCTGGTCGGACAGACCCTATGGCTACACCTTC
cdr3_aa: CASTWSDRPYGYTF
j_call: TRBJ1-2
cdr3_length: 14
v_call: TRBV19
d_call: -
clone_size: -

cdr3_nt: TGCGCCAGCAGCTTGATGGGACAGGGTAATGAAAAACTGTTTTTT
cdr3_aa: CASSLMGQGNEKLFF
j_call: TRBJ1-4
cdr3_length: 15
v_call: TRBV4-1
d_call: TRBD1
clone_size: -

cdr3_nt: TGTGCCAGCAGCTTATTATCCCCCAGATGGTCTAACTATGGCTACACCTTC
cdr3_aa: CASSLLSPRWSNYGYTF
j_call: TRBJ1-2
cdr3_length: 17
v_call: TRBV7-8
d_call: -
clone_size: -

cdr3_nt: TGTGCCAGCTCAACCAATGAGACAGCCTATGGCTACACCTTC
cdr3_aa: CASSTNETAYGYTF
j_call: TRBJ1-2
cdr3_length: 14
v_call: TRBV18
d_call: -
clone_size: once

cdr3_nt: TGTGCCAGCAGCGAACAACAGGGGGCGGTCGAGCAGTACTTC
cdr3_aa: CASSEQQGAVEQYF
j_call: TRBJ2-7
cdr3_length: 14
v_call: TRBV4-2
d_call: TRBD1
clone_size: -

cdr3_nt: TGTGCCATCAGTGAGGCGGGTAGGAATGGCGAAGCTTTCTTT
cdr3_aa: CAISEAGRNGEAFF
j_call: TRBJ1-1
cdr3_length: 14
v_call: TRBV10-3
d_call: -
clone_size: -

cdr3_nt: TGTGCCAGTACCGCGGGGGGGCCGGTTGAGACCCAGTACTTC
cdr3_aa: CASTAGGPVETQYF
j_call: TRBJ2-5
cdr3_length: 14
v_call: TRBV19
d_call: TRBD2
clone_size: -

cdr3_nt: TGTGCCAGCAGCTTACTGGACAGGAACACTGAAGCTTTCTTT
cdr3_aa: CASSLLDRNTEAFF
j_call: TRBJ1-1
cdr3_length: 14
v_call: TRBV7-9
d_call: -
clone_size: -

cdr3_nt: TGCGCCAGCGGGACAGGGGTTACACACGAGCAGTACTTC
cdr3_aa: CASGTGVTHEQYF
j_call: TRBJ2-7
cdr3_length: 13
v_call: TRBV10-2
d_call: TRBD1
clone_size: -

cdr3_nt: TGTGCCAGCAGCTGGCTAGTAGTGGGGGCGGATACGCAGTATTTT
cdr3_aa: CASSWLVVGADTQYF
j_call: TRBJ2-3
cdr3_length: 15
v_call: TRBV7-9
d_call: -
clone_size: -

cdr3_nt: TGCGCCAGCAGCTTAGGACTAGCGTCTAGCACAGATACGCAGTATTTT
cdr3_aa: CASSLGLASSTDTQYF
j_call: TRBJ2-3
cdr3_length: 16
v_call: TRBV5-1
d_call: TRBD2
clone_size: -

cdr3_nt: TGTGCCAGCAGCTTAGAAGGACAGGGTTATGAAGCTTTCTTT
cdr3_aa: CASSLEGQGYEAFF
j_call: TRBJ1-1
cdr3_length: 14
v_call: TRBV7-8
d_call: TRBD1
clone_size: -

cdr3_nt: TGCGCCAGCAGCCAAGACATTAGGGGGGGCTACACCTTC
cdr3_aa: CASSQDIRGGYTF
j_call: TRBJ1-2
cdr3_length: 13
v_call: TRBV4-1
d_call: -
clone_size: few

cdr3_nt: TGTGCCAGCACCCGGGACAGGTACAATGAGCAGTTCTTC
cdr3_aa: CASTRDRYNEQFF
j_call: TRBJ2-1
cdr3_length: 13
v_call: TRBV27
d_call: TRBD1
clone_size: -

cdr3_nt: TGTGCCAGCAGTTACTTGAACAGGGACGAGCAGTACTTC
cdr3_aa: CASSYLNRDEQYF
j_call: TRBJ2-7
cdr3_length: 13
v_call: TRBV6-6
d_call: -
clone_size: few

cdr3_nt: TGTGCCAGCAGTTTATCGGGAGGGAGGGCAGGACAGAAGGGACAAGAGCAGTACTTC
cdr3_aa: CASSLSGGRAGQKGQEQYF
j_call: TRBJ2-5
cdr3_length: 19
v_call: TRBV27
d_call: -
clone_size: -

cdr3_nt: TGTGCCAGCGCCACTAGACTAGCGGGGACCTACGAGCAGTACTTC
cdr3_aa: CASATRLAGTYEQYF
j_call: TRBJ2-7
cdr3_length: 15
v_call: TRBV18
d_call: TRBD2
clone_size: -

cdr3_nt: TGCGCCAGCACTACGGGGATCGGGACCTACGAGCAGTACTTC
cdr3_aa: CASTTGIGTYEQYF
j_call: TRBJ2-7
cdr3_length: 14
v_call: TRBV5-1
d_call: -
clone_size: -

cdr3_nt: TGTGCCAGCAGCCTCCAACAGGGGGGAGGCCCCGGGGAGCAGTACTTC
cdr3_aa: CASSLQQGGGPGEQYF
j_call: TRBJ2-7
cdr3_length: 16
v_call: TRBV7-8
d_call: TRBD1
clone_size: -

cdr3_nt: TGTGCCAGCAGTGAAAATGGTGGGGGGGCCGGGGGACAAAACATTCAGTACTTC
cdr3_aa: CASSENGGGAGGQNIQYF
j_call: TRBJ2-4
cdr3_length: 18
v_call: TRBV6-1
d_call: -
clone_size: -

cdr3_nt: TGTGCCAGCAGGCTAACCCAGGGAGGGATGAACACTGAAGCTTTCTTT
cdr3_aa: CASRLTQGGMNTEAFF
j_call: TRBJ1-1
cdr3_length: 16
v_call: TRBV5-4
d_call: -
clone_size: -

cdr3_nt: TGTGCCAGCTCACACCCTGGACTAGCGTTCTACTCTAGCACAGATACGCAGTATTTT
cdr3_aa: CASSHPGLAFYSSTDTQYF
j_call: TRBJ2-3
cdr3_length: 19
v_call: TRBV18
d_call: TRBD2
clone_size: -

cdr3_nt: TGTGCCAGCAGCCAAGAGCCAGGGGGCTCGGTAGATACGCAGTATTTT
cdr3_aa: CASSQEPGGSVDTQYF
j_call: TRBJ2-3
cdr3_length: 16
v_call: TRBV4-2
d_call: TRBD1
clone_size: once

cdr3_nt: TGTGCCAGCAGCGAGGGACAGGCGGGCACTGAAGCTTTCTTT
cdr3_aa: CASSEGQAGTEAFF
j_call: TRBJ1-1
cdr3_length: 14
v_call: TRBV7-3
d_call: TRBD1
clone_size: -

cdr3_nt: TGTGCCAGCAGCTTAGGATGGCGGTCTAGCACAGATACGCAGTATTTT
cdr3_aa: CASSLGWRSSTDTQYF
j_call: TRBJ2-3
cdr3_length: 16
v_call: TRBV7-8
d_call: -
clone_size: -

cdr3_nt: TGTGCCAGCAGGCGGACAGGGGCGGGCGATGAGCAGTTCTTC
cdr3_aa: CASRRTGAGDEQFF
j_call: TRBJ2-1
cdr3_length: 14
v_call: TRBV14
d_call: TRBD1
clone_size: -

cdr3_nt: TGTGCCGGCAGCGTAGTTGGGGGGGCCTCTGGAAACACCATATATTTT
cdr3_aa: CAGSVVGGASGNTIYF
j_call: TRBJ1-3
cdr3_length: 16
v_call: TRBV9
d_call: -
clone_size: -

cdr3_nt: TGCGCCAGCAGCCTCTCATTGGCGGGGGACTACAATGAGCAGTTCTTC
cdr3_aa: CASSLSLAGDYNEQFF
j_call: TRBJ2-1
cdr3_length: 16
v_call: TRBV4-1
d_call: TRBD2
clone_size: -

cdr3_nt: TGTGCCAGCAGTGGGGGGGGCGGAGCTTTCTTT
cdr3_aa: CASSGGGGAFF
j_call: TRBJ1-1
cdr3_length: 11
v_call: TRBV25-1
d_call: -
clone_size: -

cdr3_nt: TGTGCCTCGGACAGGGGAACAGATACGCAGTATTTT
cdr3_aa: CASDRGTDTQYF
j_call: TRBJ2-3
cdr3_length: 12
v_call: TRBV30
d_call: TRBD1
clone_size: -

cdr3_nt: TGTGCCAGCAGCTCGGGACAGGGGACCCGCTATGGCTACACCTTC
cdr3_aa: CASSSGQGTRYGYTF
j_call: TRBJ1-2
cdr3_length: 15
v_call: TRBV7-2
d_call: TRBD1
clone_size: few

cdr3_nt: TGTGCCAGCTCCCCCAACTCGGGGACAGGGTTTCATGGCTACACCTTC
cdr3_aa: CASSPNSGTGFHGYTF
j_call: TRBJ1-2
cdr3_length: 16
v_call: TRBV18
d_call: TRBD1
clone_size: -

cdr3_nt: TGCGCCAGCAGCGGGTCCTGGGAGTCCACAGATACGCAGTATTTT
cdr3_aa: CASSGSWESTDTQYF
j_call: TRBJ2-3
cdr3_length: 15
v_call: TRBV5-1
d_call: -
clone_size: -

cdr3_nt: TGTGCCAGCGGCACAGGGGGCAATCAGCCCCAGCATTTT
cdr3_aa: CASGTGGNQPQHF
j_call: TRBJ1-5
cdr3_length: 13
v_call: TRBV5-8
d_call: TRBD1
clone_size: -

cdr3_nt: TGCGCCAGCAGCCTCCTGGGGGGGCAGCGAGGGAACACTGAAGCTTTCTTT
cdr3_aa: CASSLLGGQRGNTEAFF
j_call: TRBJ1-1
cdr3_length: 17
v_call: TRBV4-1
d_call: -
clone_size: -

cdr3_nt: TGTGCCAGCACTTTGCAGGGAAACAATGAGCAGTTCTTC
cdr3_aa: CASTLQGNNEQFF
j_call: TRBJ2-1
cdr3_length: 13
v_call: TRBV27
d_call: -
clone_size: -

cdr3_nt: TGTGCCAGCATCCCCCAGAGGGTCACAGATACGCAGTATTTT
cdr3_aa: CASIPQRVTDTQYF
j_call: TRBJ2-3
cdr3_length: 14
v_call: TRBV6-1
d_call: -
clone_size: -

cdr3_nt: TGTGCCAGCAGCTTGGATACTTCGCCAAATCAGCCCCAGCATTTT
cdr3_aa: CASSLDTSPNQPQHF
j_call: TRBJ1-5
cdr3_length: 15
v_call: TRBV5-4
d_call: -
clone_size: -

cdr3_nt: TGTGCCATCAGTGAGTCAGAGGGCAGGTGGACTGAAGCTTTCTTT
cdr3_aa: CAISESEGRWTEAFF
j_call: TRBJ1-1
cdr3_length: 15
v_call: TRBV10-3
d_call: -
clone_size: -

cdr3_nt: TGTGCCAGCACCGACGCGGGGTCTGGCTACACCTTC
cdr3_aa: CASTDAGSGYTF
j_call: TRBJ1-2
cdr3_length: 12
v_call: TRBV6-5
d_call: -
clone_size: -

cdr3_nt: TGTGCCAGCTCCAGCGTGCGGGGCTACGAGCAGTACTTC
cdr3_aa: CASSSVRGYEQYF
j_call: TRBJ2-7
cdr3_length: 13
v_call: TRBV7-2
d_call: -
clone_size: few

cdr3_nt: TGTGCCAGCAGCGGGGGCCAGGGGGGATCCGGAGGGGAGACCCAGTACTTC
cdr3_aa: CASSGGQGGSGGETQYF
j_call: TRBJ2-5
cdr3_length: 17
v_call: TRBV9
d_call: -
clone_size: once